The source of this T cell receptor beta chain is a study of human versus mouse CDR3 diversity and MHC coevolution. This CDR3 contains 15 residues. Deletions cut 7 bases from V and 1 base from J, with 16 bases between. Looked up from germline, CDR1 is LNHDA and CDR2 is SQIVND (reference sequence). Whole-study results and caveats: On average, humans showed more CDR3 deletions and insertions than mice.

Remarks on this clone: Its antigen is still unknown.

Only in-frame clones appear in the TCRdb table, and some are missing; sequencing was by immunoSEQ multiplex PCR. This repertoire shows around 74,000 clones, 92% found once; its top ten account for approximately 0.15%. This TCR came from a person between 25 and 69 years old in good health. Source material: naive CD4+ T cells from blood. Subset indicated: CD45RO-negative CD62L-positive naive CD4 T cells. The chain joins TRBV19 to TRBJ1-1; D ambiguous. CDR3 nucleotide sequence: TGTGCCAGTACCCCAGGCCTTATTAAGAACACTGAAGCTTTCTTT. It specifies CASTPGLIKNTEAFF.